Included here is one T cell receptor (beta chain) sequence, with context. This clonotype was seen a few times. No cognate antigen has been identified for it. No qualities accompany the bases; no much larger clone lies one base away. The library relied on RT-PCR. Instrument used: Illumina HiSeq 2500. TCRdb applied fastp at Q25 and MiXCR to the public reads, then kept only in-frame beta chains. Entries that share a CDR3 protein sequence are merged under the most common genes and DNA. The sample table holds 500,000 to 650,000 distinct CDR3 sequences, of which around 8% were seen once. The ten largest clonotypes hold 13% of the sample. This entry is derived from a study of response to subunit inactivated influenza vaccine (dated by TCRdb to between 2018 and 2020). For the wider study: The study used deep quantitative T cell receptor repertoire profiling to track responses to a trivalent subunit inactivated influenza vaccine. General findings and caveats noted by the study authors: It was suggested by the authors that each seasonal influenza vaccination may recruit only a limited number of new T cells.

V loses 3 bases of germline sequence and J loses 10 bases, and the interval between the two ends is 10 bases. From the cysteine up to the phenylalanine, the CDR3 has a length of 11 residues. Only the CDR3 region is kept as DNA, spanning 33 bases read in frame from base 1. Taken from the germline V gene (reference sequence), the CDR1 and CDR2 loops are DFQATT and SNEGSKA. This material consisted of PBMCs from blood, taken 23 to 25 months after vaccination. This TCR was recovered from a man between 50 and 70 years old who received an inactivated influenza vaccine. Donor details come from another sample of the same person, matched by shared clones. Recombination linked TRBV20-1 to TRBJ1-5, with an unclear D gene assignment. The DNA reads as follows: TGCAGTGCTAGTGCTGTCGGCCCCCAGCATTTT. Its product reads: CSASAVGPQHF.